This TCR beta chain was sequenced for a study of cytomegalovirus exposure and HLA in healthy donors. Overall study results and limits: In vitro confirmation showed three CMV-associated chains to be CMV antigen specific. Researchers catalogued 160 or so TCR beta chains as cytomegalovirus-associated.

Notes on this clone: Its antigen is not identified.

The V and J ends lost 0 bases and 5 bases respectively, with 19 bases between them. This CDR3 is 17 amino acids long. Germline V gene sequence: CDR1 MNHNS, CDR2 SASEGT. The method was immunoSEQ multiplex PCR; TCRdb's version includes in-frame clones alone and lacks a portion of them. The sample contains more than 45,000 clones, 91% of which appear only once. The material sequenced was PBMCs. The chain combines TRBV6-1 with TRBJ1-2, with a weak D call TRBD1 (5 bases). The clonotype comes from a woman aged 30 to 39 in good health and CMV-seronegative. CDR3 protein: CASSEADRPHMFYGYTF. CDR3 bases: TGTGCCAGCAGTGAAGCCGACAGACCCCATATGTTTTATGGCTACACCTTC.